This T cell receptor (beta chain) is drawn from a study of a mutant IDH1 vaccine in newly diagnosed glioma. Looking at the study overall: Earlier treatment was radiotherapy, temozolomide, or both, with most getting both. Study-wide points: Around 92% of patients showed vaccine-induced immune responses across multiple MHC alleles.

Sequencing was performed with immunoSEQ multiplex PCR; in TCRdb, only in-frame clones are kept and a portion is missing. Among about 56,000 clones listed, 70% to 85% were seen once. This clone was counted only a few times. Its target is not known. Specified time point: week 47, end of study. Doses consisted of 300 ug of mutant IDH1 20-mer peptide each, paired with topical imiquimod. The sequence came from a man aged 45 to 65 with glioma. The sample in question was PBMCs, obtained from a glioma patient whose treatment included an IDH1 peptide vaccine.

The CDR3 spells CASTPSESSYNEQFF. CDR3 nucleotides: TGTGCCAGCACTCCTTCAGAGAGCTCCTACAATGAGCAGTTCTTC. The rearrangement uses TRBV6-5 and TRBJ2-1; D uncertain. Germline V CDR1 and CDR2: MNHEY, SVGAGI. Trimming left V 7 bases short and J 0 bases short, with 13 bases between. CDR3 size: 15 residues.